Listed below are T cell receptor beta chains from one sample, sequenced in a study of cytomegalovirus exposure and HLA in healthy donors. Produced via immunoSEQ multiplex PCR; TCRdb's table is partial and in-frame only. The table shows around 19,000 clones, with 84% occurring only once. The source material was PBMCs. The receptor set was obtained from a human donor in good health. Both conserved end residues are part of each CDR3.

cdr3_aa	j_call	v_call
CASSELGAEAFF	TRBJ1-1	TRBV19
CSAFQQGSNTEAFF	TRBJ1-1	TRBV29-1
CASSIRWGDLYEQYF	TRBJ2-7	TRBV19
CASGLAGGGTDTQYF	TRBJ2-3	TRBV5-6
CASNDRGLSYGYTF	TRBJ1-2	TRBV10-2
CASSLQGTDQPQHF	TRBJ1-5	TRBV7-9
CASSAQRGGNEQFF	TRBJ2-1	TRBV7-2
CASSWGWTDIYGYTF	TRBJ1-2	TRBV7-9
CASKDRGLPGELFF	TRBJ2-2	TRBV6-5
CASSFGGADEKLFF	TRBJ1-4	TRBV28
CASSQALGTGGGQPQHF	TRBJ1-5	TRBV4-1
CASSMGTSGRSGELFF	TRBJ2-2	TRBV19
CASSRGYEQYF	TRBJ2-7	TRBV11-2
CASTLPGNSFYEQFF	-	TRBV7-9
CASSLGLAGGQHEQFF	TRBJ2-1	TRBV7-7
CASSPGQGNTEAFF	TRBJ1-1	TRBV5-4
CASIEVTEKAEAFF	TRBJ1-1	TRBV6-5
CASSPRVASGYTF	TRBJ1-2	TRBV18
CASRWEGTQGSGELFF	TRBJ2-2	TRBV27
CASSFGTSRKETQYF	TRBJ2-5	TRBV2
CASSSTGNSYEQYF	-	TRBV27
CASKQGEADTEAFF	TRBJ1-1	TRBV7-3
CASSWTQRDTEAFF	TRBJ1-1	TRBV5-4
CASGYQREQFF	TRBJ2-1	TRBV7-9
CASSHRLGNEQFF	TRBJ2-1	TRBV13
CASSLVGAGRGNEQFF	TRBJ2-1	TRBV11-2